This T cell receptor beta chain originates from a study of cytomegalovirus exposure and HLA in healthy donors (dated by TCRdb to 2015 to 2018). About the study as a whole: An earlier analysis of 587 of the donors reported under 300 Gb of sequence data and 100 million to 120 million unique TCR beta sequences obtained from about 180 million T cells. About 300 gigabases of sequencing data and approximately 80 million unique TCR sequences were included in an early release covering about 700 HLA-typed donors. Among the roughly 370 genotyped donors, approximately 82% belonged to the genetic ancestry cluster associated with self-reported Caucasian donors. The study aimed to test whether signatures of past pathogen exposure could be identified by cataloging public T cell receptors. The T cell repertoires of 666 subjects were profiled by immunosequencing and related to cytomegalovirus serostatus. Besides the first cohort of around 700 subjects, a separate validation cohort made up of 95 to 150 different subjects was used. The study combined high-throughput TCR immunosequencing, statistical association of individual TCRs with disease status, and machine learning to predict cytomegalovirus infection status. To study patterns of TCR occurrence, a later analysis re-analyzed previously published TCR beta repertoires from 700 or so donors and added high-resolution HLA genotyping. Rather than drawing on any new phenotypic data, the later analysis identified candidate immune exposures from TCR beta sequences and the way those sequences occurred across donors. An earlier analysis of several hundred of the donors applied high-throughput TCR beta sequencing to assess whether each TCR beta V gene segment acted as functional or pseudogenic. Donor age, sex, ethnicity and CMV serostatus were compiled alongside the repertoire data. In a later genetic analysis, genome-wide SNP genotypes for about 55% of the roughly 700 donors were used, and that subset was treated as a discovery cohort. All discovery cohort repertoires had been generated using a single sequencing platform. HLA typing covered class I and class II loci at four-digit resolution. Typing coverage differed by locus: A, B, C, DRB1 and DQB1 were typed in about 629-630 donors, DQA1 in about 560, DPA1 in around 600, and DPB1 in 450 to 480. About five DR-DQ haplotypes were treated as single units for association and clustering because of strong linkage in the cohort. On average, 235,054 unique TCR beta nucleotide sequences were sequenced per donor among 398 genotyped donors of the cohort, with roughly a sixth of those sequences being non-productive. Broader findings and caveats from the paper: A further reported finding was that TCR beta sequences accurately predicted the HLA-A and HLA-B alleles for most subjects in the first cohort. When HLA alleles, especially DR and DQ, strongly co-occurred, attributing TCR associations to individual alleles was difficult. Linkage disequilibrium might explain the correlated functional status among segregating V segments, but an unknown experimental factor could not be excluded. Only TCR beta chains were sequenced in this cohort, and the absence of alpha or paired-chain data limited detectable features. In vitro tests confirmed that three of the cytomegalovirus-associated TCR beta chains recognize cytomegalovirus antigens. Because HLA typing was unavailable for some donors at each locus, only the typed subset was used in association tests. Because the 87-base-pair reads could not distinguish some IMGT-functional V segments, including TRBV6-2 and TRBV6-3, those segments were excluded. Immune exposure information for the cohort was limited to CMV serostatus. A later analysis found that HLA-associated TCR beta chains were more clonally expanded and had lower generation probabilities than equally common non-associated chains. Roughly uniform sequencing depth across donors was assumed in presence/absence analyses, although this assumption may not hold. In a later analysis, 15,000 to 20,000 TCR beta sequences were associated with specific HLA alleles at a false discovery rate of 0.05. A total of around 150 TCR beta chains were listed by the study as associated with cytomegalovirus. In a later analysis, the rate of TCR association differed among HLA loci, with DRB1 alleles having the most associated TCRs and HLA-C alleles having the fewest. About 17 rarely observed V segments, including chromosome 9 orphons, were excluded from the earlier analysis of 550 to 700 of the donors because counts were too low. According to a later analysis, parvovirus B19, influenza, CMV and Epstein-Barr virus appeared linked to several top co-occurrence clusters. A cluster of highly shared sequence variants was judged likely to represent a technical artifact of the sequencing pipeline. The classifier was reported to diagnose cytomegalovirus status with high specificity and sensitivity in both the original cohort and the validation cohort. The authors suggested that the approach could potentially be generalized to other disease states and immunological phenotypes. Most TCR sequences were observed very rarely across donors, whereas some public TCRs were present in many individuals. According to a later analysis, most CMV-associated TCR beta chains appeared to be HLA-restricted, and the HLA associations seemed to be driven largely by CMV exposure. An association between a missense DCLRE1C variant and V-gene and J-gene trimming of TCR beta chains was found in a later genetic analysis and replicated in an independent cohort. In a later genetic analysis, fewer N-insertions in productive TCRs were reported among donors in an Asian-associated ancestry cluster than the approximately 710-donor mean. In an earlier analysis of some 640 of the donors, most TCR beta V segments were observed in productive rearrangements about 90% or about 30% of the time, broadly matching IMGT annotations.

The cohort consisted of some 730 healthy bone marrow donors. All cohort members were sampled while nominally healthy, although unrecorded immune exposures were likely present. The donor tested CMV seronegative and was one of the 352 seronegative cohort members. Each donor provided a peripheral blood sample, and peripheral blood mononuclear cells were used for TCR beta sequencing. Genomic DNA extraction from the blood cell samples was performed with the Qiagen DNeasy Blood Extraction Kit. The method behind the library was the immunoSEQ multiplex PCR assay. For the multiplex PCR, a mixture combining 60 forward primers for TCR Vbeta segments and 13 reverse primers for TCR Jbeta segments was used. A multiplex PCR assay on genomic DNA amplified the CDR3 region of rearranged TCR beta genes. The amplified TCR beta libraries were sequenced on the Illumina HiSeq System as 87-base-pair reads. Per the original workflow: A later analysis tallied 75 million to 95 million unique TCR beta chains across the approximately 670 repertoires, and about 12 million of those chains were shared by two or more donors. To remove PCR and sequencing errors, raw reads were error-corrected and collapsed into unique sequences using a nearest-neighbor algorithm that merged closely related sequences. CDR3 sequences were aligned to IMGT reference sequences to assign V, D and J gene segments. For a sequence to be retained, a match of at least six nucleotides was required to both a V gene segment and a J gene segment. Rearrangements were called productive when the CDR3 lacked stop codons and stayed in frame with V and J; all others were non-productive. CDR3 was defined by IMGT convention, running from the second conserved V-encoded cysteine to the conserved J-encoded phenylalanine. Sequences without an unambiguous match to a single V gene segment were excluded from the earlier analysis of approximately 600 of the donors. An earlier analysis of several hundred of the donors called V segments functional above 56.7% productive rearrangements and segregating when the between-donor standard deviation exceeded 5%. A statistical classification framework was developed to diagnose cytomegalovirus status using the catalog of TCR beta chain sequences. A later analysis assigned V and J genes by comparing TCR nucleotide sequences with IMGT/GENE-DB human TR gene sequences. The TCRdist pipeline was used in a later analysis to assign CDR3 sequences and most-parsimonious VDJ recombination scenarios. In a later analysis, each TCR beta chain was defined by its CDR3 amino acid sequence together with its V-gene family, and reads lacking a unique V-gene family were excluded. To address suspected cross-contamination and a sequencing artifact, a later analysis removed roughly 640 highly shared, low-generation-probability nucleotide sequences. For each public chain, a later analysis derived a clonal expansion index from normalized ranks of inferred template counts within each repertoire. A later analysis computed generation probabilities with a VDJ recombination model fitted to out-of-frame rearrangements, and checked the results against IGoR. Hypergeometric tests were used in a later analysis to score TCR-TCR, TCR-HLA and TCR-CMV co-occurrence, with a repertoire-size bias correction applied to the TCR pairs. In a later analysis, false discovery rates were estimated by permuting HLA or CMV assignments 20 times. In a later analysis, co-occurring TCRs were grouped using DBSCAN, with TCRdist sequence similarity added in when clustering inside HLA-allele-positive subsets. Repertoires with fewer than 30,000 or more than 120,000 public chains, plus five repertoires with anomalous nucleotide sharing, were excluded from co-occurrence clustering. This is the immuneACCESS table as TCRdb keeps it, with only in-frame sequences that have V and J called. A part of the clones is gone; compared with another copy, unresolved V genes explain less than half, and the rest is unexplained. The V and J calls and the clone size are those of that table, but D and trimming were determined from the DNA. The sample yields around 94,000 clones; roughly 83% were counted once. The top ten clones comprise roughly 2.2% of the sample.

Of note for this clone: Its antigen remains undetermined. No clone much larger than this one lies a single base away; base qualities are absent.

The CDR3 numbers 16 residues from cysteine through phenylalanine. CDR3 DNA only is kept here, 48 bases in frame from base 1. For CDR1 and CDR2, the germline V gene (reference sequence) lists GTSNPN and SVGIG. V trim: 5 bases; J trim: 4 bases; unmatched bases: 10. Sequences were obtained from PBMCs. In this chain, TRBV30 is recombined with TRBJ2-3; a stretch of 12 junction bases matches TRBD2. This TCR was sampled from a man aged 18 to 30 in good health and CMV-seronegative. The CDR3 protein: CAWAYGLAGSPDTQYF. The DNA sequence is TGTGCCTGGGCTTACGGACTAGCGGGATCCCCAGATACGCAGTATTTT. Beyond the CDR3, the reference TRBV30 and TRBJ2-3 genes provide the residues; the full variable domain reads: SQTIHQWPATLVQPVGSPLSLECTVEGTSNPNLYWYRQAAGRGLQLLFYSVGIGQISSEVPQNLSASRPQDRQFILSSKKLLLSDSGFYLCAWAYGLAGSPDTQYFGPGTRLTVL.